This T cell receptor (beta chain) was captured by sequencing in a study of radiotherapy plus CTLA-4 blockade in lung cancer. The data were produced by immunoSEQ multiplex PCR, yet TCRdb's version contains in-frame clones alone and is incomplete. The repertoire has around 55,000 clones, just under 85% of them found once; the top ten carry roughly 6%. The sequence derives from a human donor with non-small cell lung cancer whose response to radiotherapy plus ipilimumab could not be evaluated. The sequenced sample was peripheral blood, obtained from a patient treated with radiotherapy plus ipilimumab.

As DNA, the CDR3 is TGTGCCAGCAGCGCCGGAGGGCGGGGTGGCTACACCTTC. This encodes CASSAGGRGGYTF. This chain joins TRBV7-9 and TRBJ1-2; unclear D gene. The CDR3 has 13 amino acids. Looked up from germline, CDR1 is SEHNR and CDR2 is FQNEAQ (reference sequence). V was shortened by 5 bases and J by 7 bases, with 14 bases between the two germline ends.